This TCR beta chain was identified in a study of CD8 T cells in Susac syndrome. RNA in amounts of roughly 0.5 to 1 ug was reverse transcribed with random hexamers. The immunoSEQ assay covered 54 Vbeta and 13 Jbeta segments for CDR3. From the immunoSEQ multiplex PCR reads, TCRdb called clonotypes with MiXCR, one entry per CDR3 protein. The top ten clones hold roughly 0.12% of a sample with 150,000 to 200,000 distinct CDR3 sequences, around 94% of them seen once. Trimming took 4 bases from V and 1 from J; bases not matched to a gene: 9. Germline assignment: CDR1 KGHDR and CDR2 SFDVKD. This CDR3 region has 17 residues.

Sequences were obtained from CD4+ T cells from PBMCs. This chain connects TRBV24-1 to TRBJ2-3; 8 bases are shared with TRBD1. This TCR derives from a human donor with Susac syndrome. CDR3 protein: CATSDSGQGKGTDTQYF. The DNA for the CDR3 is TGTGCCACCAGTGACTCCGGACAGGGCAAGGGCACAGATACGCAGTATTTT.